The 18 T cell receptor beta chains listed next were all sequenced from one sample in a study of cytotoxic CD8 clonotypes in ibrutinib-treated CLL. Assay used: immunoSEQ multiplex PCR; TCRdb lists only in-frame clones, some missing. The sample includes about 24,000 clones, under 85% of them seen just once. The sample here was PBMCs, taken before ibrutinib treatment. Source of these receptors: a human donor with chronic lymphocytic leukemia.

This chain joins TRBV7-6 and TRBJ1-4; unclear D gene. Germline V lookup: CDR1 SGHVS, CDR2 FNYEAQ. Deletions cut 5 bases from V and 7 bases from J, with 14 bases between. The CDR3 loop spans 14 amino acids. The CDR3, as DNA: TGTGCCAGCAGCCCCCCGGGGAGAGGTGAAAAACTGTTTTTT. Translated, it gives CASSPPGRGEKLFF. Together with reference TRBV7-6 and TRBJ1-4, the CDR3 gives the full variable domain: GAGVSQSPRYKVTKRGQDVALRCDPISGHVSLYWYRQALGQGPEFLTYFNYEAQQDKSGLPNDRFSAERPEGSISTLTIQRTEQRDSAMYRCASSPPGRGEKLFFGSGTQLSVL.

J is TRBJ1-5 and V is TRBV10-3; D might be TRBD1 (5 bases). The V gene lost 0 bases and the J gene lost 5 bases, with 8 bases spanning the gap. This CDR3 is built from 14 residues. Germline CDR1 is ENHRY and CDR2 is SYGVKD. CDR3 region: CAISESAGYQPQHF. In nucleotides, the CDR3 is TGTGCCATCAGTGAGTCCGCAGGGTATCAGCCCCAGCATTTT.

The rearrangement joins TRBV11-2 to TRBJ1-3; D gene uncertain. The CDR3 runs to 16 residues. Trimming cost V 5 bases and J 2 bases, with 16 bases left between them. Germline lookup yields CDR1 SGHAT and CDR2 FQNNGV. The CDR3 coding sequence is TGTGCCAGCAGCCCGCTCGGACCGCCCGCTGGAAACACCATATATTTT. It is translated as CASSPLGPPAGNTIYF. The full variable domain, completed using reference TRBV11-2 and TRBJ1-3, is EAGVAQSPRYKIIEKRQSVAFWCNPISGHATLYWYQQILGQGPKLLIQFQNNGVVDDSQLPKDRFSAERLKGVDSTLKIQPAKLEDSAVYLCASSPLGPPAGNTIYFGEGSWLTVV.

In this sample, this clone turned up a few times. The gene calls are TRBV19 and TRBJ1-2; unclear D gene. Between the trimmed V and J ends, which lost 2 bases and 5 bases, there was a span of 12 bases. The CDR3 length is 14 residues. Looked up from germline, CDR1 is LNHDA and CDR2 is SQIVND (reference sequence). DNA for the CDR3: TGTGCCAGTAGTATAACTAGGACGGGATATGGCTACACCTTC. Amino acid sequence: CASSITRTGYGYTF.

The gene calls are TRBV29-1 and TRBJ2-7; weak D call: TRBD2 (6 bases). Looked up from germline, CDR1 is SQVTM and CDR2 is ANQGSEA. This CDR3 is 12 amino acids long. The germline V and J ends were trimmed by 5 bases and 4 bases, with 12 bases remaining between them. CDR3 in amino acids: CSVKGLSYEQYF. The CDR3, as DNA: TGCAGCGTTAAGGGACTTTCTTACGAGCAGTACTTC.

Worth noting for this clone: Other DNA sequences within the sample encode an identical CDR3. The genes are TRBV5-1 and TRBJ2-3; D not certain. CDR1 is SGHRS, CDR2 YFSETQ, per germline. The CDR3 runs to 14 residues. V lost 0 bases to trimming and J lost 0 bases, with 5 bases between them. The CDR3 loop is CASSLGPSTDTQYF. For the CDR3, the DNA is TGCGCCAGCAGCTTGGGACCGAGCACAGATACGCAGTATTTT.

By frequency in the sample, this clone is medium-sized (0.01 to 0.1%). The rearrangement uses TRBV4-1 and TRBJ2-2, with 8 bases that match TRBD1. The CDR3 covers 15 residues. Germline lookup yields CDR1 MGHRA and CDR2 YSYEKL. With V trimmed by 3 bases and J by 7 bases, 7 bases remained unmatched. The CDR3 region is CASSHVTGAVGELFF. CDR3 DNA sequence: TGCGCCAGCAGCCATGTGACAGGGGCGGTCGGGGAGCTGTTTTTT.

There are a few counts of this clone. The J gene is TRBJ2-7, the V gene TRBV6-5, with TRBD1 matching over 7 bases. This CDR3 contains 13 residues. Germline CDR1 MNHEY, CDR2 SVGAGI. V trimming: 6 bases; J trimming: 4 bases; junction bases outside the gene matches: 6. The CDR3, as DNA: TGTGCCAGCAGGAGACAGGGAATTTACGAGCAGTACTTC. Its protein is CASRRQGIYEQYF.

This chain connects TRBV5-6 to TRBJ2-1; perhaps TRBD1 as D (6 bases). Trimming took 1 base from V and 15 from J, leaving 11 bases between them. Germline V gene data show CDR1 as SGHDT and CDR2 as YYEEEE. This CDR3 contains 11 residues. The CDR3 here is CASSLRGTRFF. CDR3 nucleotides: TGTGCCAGCAGCTTGAGGGGGACCCGGTTCTTC.

The chain carries TRBV7-8 and TRBJ1-5; D not resolved. The CDR3 has 14 amino acids. Germline CDR1 is SGHVS and CDR2 is FQNEAQ. Trimming cost V 5 bases and J 11 bases, with 19 bases left between them. CDR3 bases: TGTGCCAGCAGCCCGGGAAGCACTGGAGAGTCCCAGCATTTT. This codes for CASSPGSTGESQHF.

This clone was recorded only once. A junction boundary mismatches the germline segment, possibly from a read error. The V gene is TRBV2, the J gene TRBJ1-5; D perhaps matches TRBD1 (6 bases). CDR3 size: 15 residues. Per the germline V gene, CDR1 is SNHLY and CDR2 is FYNNEI. CDR3 bases: TGTGCCAGCAGTGAGGTCAGGGGTACCAATCAACCCCAGCATTTT. This gives the protein CASSEVRGTNQPQHF.

The rearrangement uses TRBV7-2 and TRBJ1-2, with TRBD1 matching over 7 bases. V lost 5 bases to trimming and J lost 4 bases; unmatched junction nucleotides: 10. The CDR3 is 15 residues long. Germline V gene sequence: CDR1 SGHTA, CDR2 FQGNSA. DNA for the CDR3: TGTGCCAGCAGCCCAGACCCCGGGACAGTCTATGGCTACACCTTC. Translation gives CASSPDPGTVYGYTF.

The chain combines TRBV28 with TRBJ2-7, with D tentatively TRBD1 or TRBD2 (6 bases each). Germline CDR1 MDHEN, CDR2 SYDVKM. V dropped 5 bases and J dropped 6 bases, with 11 bases sitting between them. This CDR3 region has 12 residues. The CDR3 coding sequence is TGTGCCAGCAGTGACGGGGGCCGCGAGCAGTACTTC. Translated: CASSDGGREQYF.

The genes are TRBV2 and TRBJ2-7; perhaps TRBD2 as D (6 bases). The germline CDR1 and CDR2 sequences are SNHLY and FYNNEI. The CDR3 totals 14 residues. V was cut by 2 bases and J by 3 bases, with 11 bases left in between. CDR3: CASSETPSVYEQYF. CDR3 sequence (DNA): TGTGCCAGCAGTGAAACTCCTAGCGTCTACGAGCAGTACTTC. Full variable domain (remainder filled in from reference TRBV2 and TRBJ2-7): EPEVTQTPSHQVTQMGQEVILRCVPISNHLYFYWYRQILGQKVEFLVSFYNNEISEKSEIFDDQFSVERPDGSNFTLKIRSTKLEDSAMYFCASSETPSVYEQYFGPGTRLTVT.

The chain uses TRBV5-4 and TRBJ2-2; D is perhaps TRBD2 (6 bases). The CDR3 sequence is 14 residues long. Germline V CDR1 and CDR2: SGHNT, YYREEE (reference sequence). The V end lost 1 base, the J end lost 6 bases, and 10 bases lay between the germline ends. This CDR3 is CASSLSRGAGELFF. The CDR3 DNA is TGTGCCAGCAGCTTGAGCCGCGGGGCCGGGGAGCTGTTTTTT.

This chain joins TRBV7-6 and TRBJ2-3; D uncertain. Germline V gives CDR1 SGHVS, CDR2 FNYEAQ. This CDR3 has 12 residues. Deletions cut 1 base from V and 7 bases from J, with 6 bases between. CDR3 in DNA: TGTGCCAGCAGCTTAGGAGGAAATACGCAGTATTTT. Translation: CASSLGGNTQYF.

The V gene is TRBV18, the J gene TRBJ2-1, with D possibly matching TRBD1 (6 bases). The V end lost 3 bases, the J end lost 9 bases, and 9 bases lay between the germline ends. CDR3 length: 12 amino acids. Germline assignment: CDR1 KGHSH and CDR2 LQKENI. The CDR3 reads CASSPGAGEQFF. CDR3 nucleotide sequence: TGTGCCAGCTCACCGGGGGCCGGTGAGCAGTTCTTC.

The chain carries TRBV2 and TRBJ2-5, with a tentative D call TRBD2 (5 bases). Trimming stripped 7 bases from V and 1 base from J, with 10 bases between. Per germline, CDR1 SNHLY and CDR2 FYNNEI. This CDR3 spans 13 amino acids. DNA for the CDR3: TGTGCCAGCATAGCGAGAATCCAAGAGACCCAGTACTTC. This sequence encodes CASIARIQETQYF.